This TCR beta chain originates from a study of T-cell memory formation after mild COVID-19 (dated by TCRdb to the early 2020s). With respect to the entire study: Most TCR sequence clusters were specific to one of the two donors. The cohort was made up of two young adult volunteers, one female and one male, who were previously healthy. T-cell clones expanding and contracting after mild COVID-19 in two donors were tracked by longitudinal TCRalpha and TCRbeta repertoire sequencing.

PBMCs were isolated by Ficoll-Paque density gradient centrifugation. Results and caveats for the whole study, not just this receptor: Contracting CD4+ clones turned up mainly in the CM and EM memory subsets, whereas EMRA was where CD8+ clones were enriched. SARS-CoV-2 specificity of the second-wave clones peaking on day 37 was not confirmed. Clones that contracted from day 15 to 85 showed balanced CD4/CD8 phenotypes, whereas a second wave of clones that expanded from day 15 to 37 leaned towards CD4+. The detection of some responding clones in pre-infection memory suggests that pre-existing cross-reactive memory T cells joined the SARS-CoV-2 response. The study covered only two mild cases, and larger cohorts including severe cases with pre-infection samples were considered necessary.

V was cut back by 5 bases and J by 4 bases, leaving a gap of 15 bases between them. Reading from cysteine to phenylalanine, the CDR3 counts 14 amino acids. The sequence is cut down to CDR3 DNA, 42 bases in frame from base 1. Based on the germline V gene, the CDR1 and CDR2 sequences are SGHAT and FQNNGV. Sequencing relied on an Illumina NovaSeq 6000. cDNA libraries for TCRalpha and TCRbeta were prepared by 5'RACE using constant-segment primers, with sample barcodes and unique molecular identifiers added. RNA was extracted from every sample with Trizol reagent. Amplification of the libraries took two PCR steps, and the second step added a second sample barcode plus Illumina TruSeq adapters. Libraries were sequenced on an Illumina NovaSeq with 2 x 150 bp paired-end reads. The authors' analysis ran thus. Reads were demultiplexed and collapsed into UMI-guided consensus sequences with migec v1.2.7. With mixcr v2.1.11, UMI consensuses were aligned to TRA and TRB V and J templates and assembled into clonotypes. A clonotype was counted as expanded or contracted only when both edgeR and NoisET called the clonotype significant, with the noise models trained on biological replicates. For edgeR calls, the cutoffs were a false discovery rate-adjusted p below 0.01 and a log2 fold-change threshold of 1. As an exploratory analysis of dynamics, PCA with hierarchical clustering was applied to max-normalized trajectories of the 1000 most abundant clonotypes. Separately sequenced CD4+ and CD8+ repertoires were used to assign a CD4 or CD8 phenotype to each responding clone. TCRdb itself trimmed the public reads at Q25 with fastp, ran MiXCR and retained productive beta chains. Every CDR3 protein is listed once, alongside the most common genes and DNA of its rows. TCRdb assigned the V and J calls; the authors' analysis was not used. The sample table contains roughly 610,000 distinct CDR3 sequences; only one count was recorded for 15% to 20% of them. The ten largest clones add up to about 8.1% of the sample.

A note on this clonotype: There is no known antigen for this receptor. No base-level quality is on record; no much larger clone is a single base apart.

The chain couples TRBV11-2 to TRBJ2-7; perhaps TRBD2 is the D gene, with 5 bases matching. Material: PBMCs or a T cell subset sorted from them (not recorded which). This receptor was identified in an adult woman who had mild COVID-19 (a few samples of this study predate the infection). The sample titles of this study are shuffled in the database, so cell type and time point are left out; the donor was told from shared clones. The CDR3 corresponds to CASSPSLEGYEQYF. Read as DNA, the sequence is TGTGCCAGCAGCCCATCCCTAGAGGGTTACGAGCAGTACTTC.